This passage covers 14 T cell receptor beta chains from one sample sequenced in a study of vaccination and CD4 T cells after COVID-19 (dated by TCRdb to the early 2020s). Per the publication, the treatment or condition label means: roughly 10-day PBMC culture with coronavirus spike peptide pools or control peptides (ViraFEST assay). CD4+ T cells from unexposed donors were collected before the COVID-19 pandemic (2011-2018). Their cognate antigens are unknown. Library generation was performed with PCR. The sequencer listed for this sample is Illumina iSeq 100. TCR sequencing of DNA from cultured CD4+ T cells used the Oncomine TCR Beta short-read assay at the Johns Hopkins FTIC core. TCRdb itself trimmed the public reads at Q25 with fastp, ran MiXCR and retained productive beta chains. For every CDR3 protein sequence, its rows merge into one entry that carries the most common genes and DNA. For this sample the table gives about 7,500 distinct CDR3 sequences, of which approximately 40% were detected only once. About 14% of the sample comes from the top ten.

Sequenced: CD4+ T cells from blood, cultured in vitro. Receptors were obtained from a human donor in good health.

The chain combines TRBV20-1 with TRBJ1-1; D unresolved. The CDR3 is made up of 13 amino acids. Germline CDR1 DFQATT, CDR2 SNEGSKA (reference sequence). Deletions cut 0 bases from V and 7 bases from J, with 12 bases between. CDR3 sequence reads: CSARDVPQNEAFF. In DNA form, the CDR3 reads TGCAGTGCTAGAGATGTGCCCCAGAATGAAGCTTTCTTT.

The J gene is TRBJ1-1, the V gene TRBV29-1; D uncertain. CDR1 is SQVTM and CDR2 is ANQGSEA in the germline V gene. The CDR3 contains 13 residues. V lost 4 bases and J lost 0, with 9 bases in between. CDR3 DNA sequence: TGCAGCGTTGGGGCACATTTGAACACTGAAGCTTTCTTT. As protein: CSVGAHLNTEAFF.

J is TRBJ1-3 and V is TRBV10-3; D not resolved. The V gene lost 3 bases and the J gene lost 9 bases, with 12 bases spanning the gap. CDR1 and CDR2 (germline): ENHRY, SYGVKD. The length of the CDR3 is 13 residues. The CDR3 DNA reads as TGTGCCATCAGTGACTCGAATTCCGGCACCATATATTTT. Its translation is CAISDSNSGTIYF.

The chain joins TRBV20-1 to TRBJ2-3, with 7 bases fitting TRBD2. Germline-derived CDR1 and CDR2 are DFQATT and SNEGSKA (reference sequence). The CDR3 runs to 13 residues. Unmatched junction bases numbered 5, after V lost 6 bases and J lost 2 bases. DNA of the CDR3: TGCAGTGCCCGTAGCGGGTACACAGATACGCAGTATTTT. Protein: CSARSGYTDTQYF.

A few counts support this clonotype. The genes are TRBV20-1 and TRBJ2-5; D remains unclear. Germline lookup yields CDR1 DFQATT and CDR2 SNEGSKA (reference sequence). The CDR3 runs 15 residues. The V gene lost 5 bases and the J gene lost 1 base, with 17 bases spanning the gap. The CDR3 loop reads CSAQNVGRVQETQYF. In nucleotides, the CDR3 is TGCAGTGCTCAGAATGTCGGACGGGTCCAAGAGACCCAGTACTTC.

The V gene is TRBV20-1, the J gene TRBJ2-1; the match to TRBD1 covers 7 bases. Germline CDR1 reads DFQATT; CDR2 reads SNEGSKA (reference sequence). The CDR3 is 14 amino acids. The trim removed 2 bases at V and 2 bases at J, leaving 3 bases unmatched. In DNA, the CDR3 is TGCAGTGCTAGACCCGGGACAGCCTACAATGAGCAGTTCTTC. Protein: CSARPGTAYNEQFF.

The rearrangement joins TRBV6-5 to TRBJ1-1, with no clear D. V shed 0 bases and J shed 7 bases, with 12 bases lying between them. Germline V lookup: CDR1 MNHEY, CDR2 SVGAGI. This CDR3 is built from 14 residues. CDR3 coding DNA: TGTGCCAGCAGTTACTCGGGAGGGTTTGATGAAGCTTTCTTT. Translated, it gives CASSYSGGFDEAFF.

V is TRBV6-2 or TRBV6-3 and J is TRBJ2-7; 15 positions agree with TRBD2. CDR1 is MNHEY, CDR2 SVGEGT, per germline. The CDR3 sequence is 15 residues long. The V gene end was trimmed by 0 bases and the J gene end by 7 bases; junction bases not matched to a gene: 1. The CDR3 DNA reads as TGTGCCAGCAGTTACTCGGGACTAGCGGGGGGAGAGCAGTACTTC. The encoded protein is CASSYSGLAGGEQYF.

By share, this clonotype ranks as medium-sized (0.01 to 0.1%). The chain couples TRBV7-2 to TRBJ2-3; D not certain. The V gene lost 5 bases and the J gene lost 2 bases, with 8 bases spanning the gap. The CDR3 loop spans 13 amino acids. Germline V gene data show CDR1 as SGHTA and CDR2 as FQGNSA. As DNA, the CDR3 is TGTGCCAGCAGCCGCGGCCCCACAGATACGCAGTATTTT. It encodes CASSRGPTDTQYF. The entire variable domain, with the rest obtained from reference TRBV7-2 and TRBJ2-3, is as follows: GAGVSQSPSNKVTEKGKDVELRCDPISGHTALYWYRQSLGQGLEFLIYFQGNSAPDKSGLPSDRFSAERTGGSVSTLTIQRTQQEDSAVYLCASSRGPTDTQYFGPGTRLTVL.

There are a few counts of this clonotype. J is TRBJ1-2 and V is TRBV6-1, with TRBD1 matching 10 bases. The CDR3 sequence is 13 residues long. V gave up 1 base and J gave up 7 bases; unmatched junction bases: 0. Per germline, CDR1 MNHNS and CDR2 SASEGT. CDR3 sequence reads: CASSEGTGGGYTF. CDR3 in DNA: TGTGCCAGCAGTGAAGGGACAGGGGGTGGCTACACCTTC.

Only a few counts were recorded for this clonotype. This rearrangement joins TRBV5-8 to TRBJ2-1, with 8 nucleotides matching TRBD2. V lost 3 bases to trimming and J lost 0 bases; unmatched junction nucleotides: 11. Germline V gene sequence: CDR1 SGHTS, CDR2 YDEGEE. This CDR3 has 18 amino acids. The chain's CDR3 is CASSSPNYRGGSYNEQFF. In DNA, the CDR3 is TGTGCCAGCAGCTCCCCAAATTATCGGGGGGGCTCCTACAATGAGCAGTTCTTC.

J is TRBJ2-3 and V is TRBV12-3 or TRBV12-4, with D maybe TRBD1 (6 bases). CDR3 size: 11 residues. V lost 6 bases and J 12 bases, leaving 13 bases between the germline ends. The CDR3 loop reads CASRLGQSQYF. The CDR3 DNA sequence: TGTGCCAGCAGACTAGGACAGAGCCAGTATTTT.

The CDR3 loop is CASSPRTSINEQFF. The CDR3 region has the DNA TGTGCCAGCAGCCCCCGGACTAGCATCAATGAGCAGTTCTTC. This sequence joins TRBV9 and TRBJ2-1, with 8 positions matching TRBD2. This CDR3 contains 14 residues. Looked up from germline, CDR1 is SGDLS and CDR2 is YYNGEE. V dropped 4 bases and J dropped 6; count of bases not matched to a gene: 6. The entire variable domain, with the rest obtained from reference TRBV9 and TRBJ2-1, is as follows: DSGVTQTPKHLITATGQRVTLRCSPRSGDLSVYWYQQSLDQGLQFLIQYYNGEERAKGNILERFSAQQFPDLHSELNLSSLELGDSALYFCASSPRTSINEQFFGPGTRLTVL.

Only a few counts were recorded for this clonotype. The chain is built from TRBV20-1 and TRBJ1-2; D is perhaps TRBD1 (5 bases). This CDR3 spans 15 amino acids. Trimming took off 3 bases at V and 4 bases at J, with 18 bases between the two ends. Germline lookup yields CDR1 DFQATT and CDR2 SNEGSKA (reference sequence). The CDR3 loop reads CSASPGGGSFYGYTF. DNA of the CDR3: TGCAGTGCTAGCCCCGGTGGGGGGTCCTTCTATGGCTACACCTTC.